This entry lists 15 T cell receptor beta chains sequenced from one sample in a study of OX40 agonist ivuxolimab in advanced cancers. Here immunoSEQ multiplex PCR was the method, and the copy in TCRdb shows in-frame clones only, minus some. The data show over 50,000 clones, around 92% seen once. This material consisted of CD4+ or CD8+ T cells sorted from blood, taken in a trial of the OX40 agonist ivuxolimab. The receptors come from an adult with an advanced solid tumor such as melanoma, head and neck, liver or kidney cancer.

The gene calls are TRBV11-2 and TRBJ2-5; no clear D gene. V gave up 3 bases and J gave up 1 base, with 9 bases separating them. Germline assignment: CDR1 SGHAT and CDR2 FQNNGV. The CDR3 is 14 amino acids. The CDR3 DNA reads as TGTGCCAGCAGCTTCTACAGTCTCCAAGAGACCCAGTACTTC. Encoded protein: CASSFYSLQETQYF.

V and J are TRBV4-1 and TRBJ1-2; 11 bases are a match to TRBD1. Germline V gives CDR1 MGHRA, CDR2 YSYEKL. The CDR3 loop spans 15 amino acids. V lost 1 base and J lost 6; bases outside the gene matches: 4. CDR3 nucleotide sequence: TGCGCCAGCAGCCAAGTGGACAGGGGGCTAGATGGCTACACCTTC. Its translation is CASSQVDRGLDGYTF.

The rearrangement joins TRBV27 to TRBJ2-1, with 7 bases aligning to TRBD2. The CDR3 has 14 amino acids. The V gene's germline CDR1 is MNHEY and CDR2 SMNVEV (reference sequence). V gave up 2 bases and J gave up 2 bases; unmatched junction bases: 0. Here the CDR3 DNA reads TGTGCCAGCAGTTTAGGGGGGGCCTACAATGAGCAGTTCTTC. Protein product: CASSLGGAYNEQFF.

The chain is built from TRBV6-1 and TRBJ2-1, with TRBD2 matching over 7 bases. Germline V gene data show CDR1 as MNHNS and CDR2 as SASEGT. CDR3 length equals 16 residues. V trimming: 4 bases; J trimming: 8 bases; junction bases outside the gene matches: 14. The chain's CDR3 is CASSALPGGNPYEQFF. CDR3 sequence (DNA): TGTGCCAGCAGTGCCCTGCCGGGAGGAAACCCCTATGAGCAGTTCTTC.

This clone occurred a few times. This rearrangement joins TRBV19 to TRBJ1-1, with unresolved D. CDR1 and CDR2 from the germline V gene are LNHDA and SQIVND (reference sequence). V lost 5 bases and J 3 bases, leaving 10 bases between the germline ends. This CDR3 has 13 residues. Here the CDR3 DNA reads TGTGCCAGTAGTTGGCCCTCGGACACTGAAGCTTTCTTT. This codes for CASSWPSDTEAFF.

The V and J genes are TRBV27 and TRBJ2-7; perhaps TRBD2 as D (5 bases). Between the trimmed V and J ends, which lost 2 bases and 2 bases, there was a span of 10 bases. The CDR3 is 14 residues long. Germline CDR1 and CDR2: MNHEY and SMNVEV (reference sequence). The CDR3 DNA sequence: TGTGCCAGCAGTTTAGGACTCAATCCCTACGAGCAGTACTTC. Protein sequence: CASSLGLNPYEQYF.

The chain is built from TRBV11-3 and TRBJ2-1; possibly TRBD1 for D (5 bases). CDR3 length: 14 amino acids. The V end was cut by 0 bases, the J end by 8 bases, with 11 bases between. Per germline, CDR1 SGHNT and CDR2 YENEEA. The CDR3 nucleotides are TGTGCCAGCAGCTTAGACTTGAAAGGGGATGAGCAGTTCTTC. Translating gives CASSLDLKGDEQFF.

The chain carries TRBV13 and TRBJ2-7, with 10 bases fitting TRBD1. Germline-derived CDR1 and CDR2 are PRHDT and FYEKMQ (reference sequence). J lost 4 bases, V lost 6 bases, and 9 bases had no gene match. The CDR3 sequence is 15 residues long. In DNA form, the CDR3 reads TGTGCCAGCAGGCAATCTGAGGACAGGGGGTACGAGCAGTACTTC. Encoded protein: CASRQSEDRGYEQYF. The whole variable domain, filled in from reference TRBV13 and TRBJ2-7, reads AAGVIQSPRHLIKEKRETATLKCYPIPRHDTVYWYQQGPGQDPQFLISFYEKMQSDKGSIPDRFSAQQFSDYHSELNMSSLELGDSALYFCASRQSEDRGYEQYFGPGTRLTVT.

The gene calls are TRBV27 and TRBJ1-1; D is unclear. This CDR3 spans 18 amino acids. V lost 5 bases to trimming and J lost 0 bases, with 22 bases between them. Germline lookup yields CDR1 MNHEY and CDR2 SMNVEV (reference sequence). The CDR3 DNA reads TGTGCCAGCAGTCCGAGGGAGTCGGTGATTATGATGAACACTGAAGCTTTCTTT. It is translated as CASSPRESVIMMNTEAFF.

The chain has TRBV10-1 and TRBJ1-2; D unclear. The V end was cut by 5 bases, the J end by 6 bases, with 16 bases between. Germline lookup yields CDR1 WNHNN and CDR2 SYGVQD (reference sequence). CDR3 length: 14 residues. CDR3 nucleotide sequence: TGCGCCAGCAGTAATCAGCGAAAGACCCATGGCTACACCTTC. Protein sequence: CASSNQRKTHGYTF.

V usage is TRBV5-4 and J usage is TRBJ2-5; 10 bases are shared with TRBD2. This CDR3 has 11 residues. Germline V CDR1 and CDR2: SGHNT, YYREEE (reference sequence). CDR3 protein: CERGGEETQYF. The CDR3 DNA sequence: TGTGAGCGGGGGGGCGAAGAGACCCAGTACTTC.

The chain employs TRBV5-1 and TRBJ1-3; TRBD1 might be the D (6 bases). Between the trimmed V and J ends, which lost 4 bases and 3 bases, there was a span of 14 bases. The CDR3 spans 15 residues. CDR1 and CDR2 (germline): SGHRS, YFSETQ. The CDR3 loop reads CASSLETGLGNTIYF. In DNA, the CDR3 is TGCGCCAGCAGCCTAGAGACAGGTCTTGGAAACACCATATATTTT. The entire variable domain, with the rest obtained from reference TRBV5-1 and TRBJ1-3, is as follows: KAGVTQTPRYLIKTRGQQVTLSCSPISGHRSVSWYQQTPGQGLQFLFEYFSETQRNKGNFPGRFSGRQFSNSRSEMNVSTLELGDSALYLCASSLETGLGNTIYFGEGSWLTVV.

V usage is TRBV6-5 and J usage is TRBJ1-1; 8 bases are a match to TRBD1. The CDR3 contains 15 residues. J gave up 0 bases and V 6 bases, and 6 bases lay outside the gene matches. The germline V gene has CDR1 MNHEY and CDR2 SVGAGI. CDR3 coding DNA: TGTGCCAGCAGGAGGGAGACAGGGGTGAACACTGAAGCTTTCTTT. Residues: CASRRETGVNTEAFF.

The DNA of the CDR3 is TGCAGCGTTACCACAGGGACAACCTACGAGCAGTACTTC. Translating gives CSVTTGTTYEQYF. The chain has TRBV29-1 and TRBJ2-7; a weak D match, TRBD1 (6 bases). CDR3 length: 13 amino acids. Germline V gene data show CDR1 as SQVTM and CDR2 as ANQGSEA. Trimming stripped 5 bases from V and 2 bases from J, with 13 bases between.

The rearrangement links TRBV27 to TRBJ2-2, with D possibly matching TRBD1 (6 bases). CDR3 length equals 15 residues. The V gene lost 5 bases and the J gene lost 0 bases, with 10 bases spanning the gap. Germline CDR1 reads MNHEY; CDR2 reads SMNVEV (reference sequence). CDR3 amino acids: CASSRTASNTGELFF. The CDR3 bases are TGTGCCAGCAGTCGGACAGCATCGAACACCGGGGAGCTGTTTTTT.